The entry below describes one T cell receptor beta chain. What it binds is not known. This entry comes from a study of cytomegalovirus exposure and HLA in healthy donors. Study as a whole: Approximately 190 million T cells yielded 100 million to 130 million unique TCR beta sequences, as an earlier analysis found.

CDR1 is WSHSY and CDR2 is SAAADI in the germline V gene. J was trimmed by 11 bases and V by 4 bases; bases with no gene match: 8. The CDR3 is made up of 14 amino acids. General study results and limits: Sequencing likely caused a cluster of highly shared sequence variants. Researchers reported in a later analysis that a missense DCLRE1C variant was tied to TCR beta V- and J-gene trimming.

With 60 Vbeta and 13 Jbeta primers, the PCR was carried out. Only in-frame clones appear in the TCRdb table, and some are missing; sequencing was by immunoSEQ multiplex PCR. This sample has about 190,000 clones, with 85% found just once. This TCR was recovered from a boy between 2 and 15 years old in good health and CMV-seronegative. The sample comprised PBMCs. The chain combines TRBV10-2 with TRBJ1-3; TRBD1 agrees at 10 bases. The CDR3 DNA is TGCGCCAGCAGTGGGGACAGGGGTCGAGGCCCCATATATTTT. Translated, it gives CASSGDRGRGPIYF.